Below are 30 T cell receptor beta chains sequenced from a single sample in a study of shared clonotypes between healthy human individuals. Repertoires were generated with immunoSEQ multiplex PCR, while TCRdb's copy carries only in-frame clones and drops some. The sample includes hundreds of thousands of clones, roughly 96% of them seen just once. Naive CD8 isolation took CD45RO-negative cells positively selected for CCR7 and excluded terminally differentiated effector memory CD45RA+ cells. The sequenced sample was naive CD8+ T cells sorted from blood. Receptors were obtained from a woman in her 30s in good health.

The rearrangement links TRBV11-2 to TRBJ2-1, with 8 bases matching TRBD1. This CDR3 is built from 15 residues. V lost 2 bases to trimming and J lost 8 bases; unmatched junction nucleotides: 8. Germline V gene sequence: CDR1 SGHAT, CDR2 FQNNGV. The CDR3 coding sequence is TGTGCCAGCAGCTTACCCCGGACAGGGTTCGATGAGCAGTTCTTC. Translated, it gives CASSLPRTGFDEQFF.

The chain recombines TRBV28 with TRBJ1-2; 7 bases fit TRBD1. This CDR3 is 13 amino acids long. The germline V gene encodes CDR1 MDHEN and CDR2 SYDVKM. V shed 6 bases and J 4 bases; nucleotides not matched to a gene: 5. CDR3 in DNA: TGTGCCAGCAGGGGGACAGTCCTCTATGGCTACACCTTC. This encodes CASRGTVLYGYTF.

The chain recombines TRBV19 with TRBJ1-2, with 8 bases matching TRBD1. CDR1 and CDR2 from the germline V gene are LNHDA and SQIVND (reference sequence). J lost 4 bases, V lost 7 bases, and 11 bases had no gene match. CDR3 length equals 15 residues. For the CDR3, the DNA is TGTGCCAGTAAAGCTGCTGACAGGGGTGGCTATGGCTACACCTTC. Amino acid sequence: CASKAADRGGYGYTF.

The chain uses TRBV28 and TRBJ2-1; 10 bases are a match to TRBD1. The CDR3 is 15 amino acids. The V gene end was trimmed by 3 bases and the J gene end by 7 bases; junction bases not matched to a gene: 6. CDR1 and CDR2 from the germline V gene are MDHEN and SYDVKM. DNA of the CDR3: TGTGCCAGCAGTTTCCCCTGGACAGGGGGTAATGAGCAGTTCTTC. Translated: CASSFPWTGGNEQFF.

V and J are TRBV27 and TRBJ2-7; 7 bases are shared with TRBD1. This CDR3 has 14 amino acids. The V segment lost 5 bases and the J segment 2 bases; nucleotides outside the gene matches: 6. The germline V gene has CDR1 MNHEY and CDR2 SMNVEV (reference sequence). The CDR3 spells CASSMTGNAYEQYF. The CDR3 DNA follows: TGTGCCAGCAGTATGACAGGGAATGCCTACGAGCAGTACTTC.

The CDR3 bases are TGTGCCAGCAGCTTAGAGTCAGGGGGCTCCTACGAGCAGTACTTC. It yields the protein CASSLESGGSYEQYF. This chain joins TRBV7-2 and TRBJ2-7, with 7 bases lining up with TRBD1. J gave up 0 bases and V 1 base, and 3 bases lay outside the gene matches. Germline V gene sequence: CDR1 SGHTA, CDR2 FQGNSA. The CDR3 is 15 amino acids.

The chain has TRBV7-9 and TRBJ2-1; no firm D call. The CDR3 contains 14 residues. Trimming shortened V by 1 base and J by 1 base, and 5 bases separated the two germline ends. The germline gives CDR1 SEHNR, CDR2 FQNEAQ (reference sequence). The DNA for the CDR3 is TGTGCCAGCAGCTTAGTTGCGTCCTACAATGAGCAGTTCTTC. Protein: CASSLVASYNEQFF.

The V gene is TRBV5-1, the J gene TRBJ1-1; D not resolved. Germline CDR1 reads SGHRS; CDR2 reads YFSETQ. The CDR3 totals 17 residues. V was shortened by 4 bases and J by 1 base, with 20 bases between the two germline ends. CDR3: CASSAPRVGSRNTEAFF. The CDR3 bases are TGCGCCAGCAGCGCACCTAGAGTAGGGTCCCGGAACACTGAAGCTTTCTTT.

The chain carries TRBV19 and TRBJ1-3; no clear D gene. CDR1 LNHDA and CDR2 SQIVND come from the germline V gene (reference sequence). This CDR3 region has 17 residues. The germline V and J ends were trimmed by 2 bases and 0 bases, with 14 bases remaining between them. The CDR3, as DNA: TGTGCCAGTAGTATAAGGGTTTGGCGGATCTCTGGAAACACCATATATTTT. The encoded protein is CASSIRVWRISGNTIYF.

This chain links TRBV4-2 with TRBJ2-7; D possibly corresponds to TRBD1 (6 bases). The CDR3 has 14 amino acids. Per the germline V gene, CDR1 is LGHNA and CDR2 is YNFKEQ. Deletions cut 0 bases from V and 6 bases from J, with 12 bases between. In nucleotides, the CDR3 is TGTGCCAGCAGCCAAGAGTGGGGACACCGCGAGCAGTACTTC. Protein sequence: CASSQEWGHREQYF.

This chain joins TRBV27 and TRBJ2-5; 8 nucleotides line up with TRBD1. Germline lookup yields CDR1 MNHEY and CDR2 SMNVEV (reference sequence). The CDR3 is 14 residues long. The V gene end was trimmed by 6 bases and the J gene end by 5 bases; junction bases not matched to a gene: 8. The CDR3 spells CASSRTGLWETQYF. DNA of the CDR3: TGTGCCAGCAGCCGGACAGGGCTTTGGGAGACCCAGTACTTC.

The rearrangement links TRBV4-2 to TRBJ2-2; D gene unclear. There are 15 residues in the CDR3. Germline V gene data show CDR1 as LGHNA and CDR2 as YNFKEQ. The V and J ends lost 1 base and 5 bases respectively, with 11 bases between them. CDR3 in DNA: TGTGCCAGCAGCCAAGTTGGAGATTATACCGGGGAGCTGTTTTTT. This codes for CASSQVGDYTGELFF.

CDR3 coding DNA: TGTGCCAGCACTTGGACAGGATCCTACGAGCAGTACTTC. This translates into CASTWTGSYEQYF. This chain links TRBV28 with TRBJ2-7, with TRBD1 identical over 7 bases. Unmatched junction bases numbered 4, after V lost 7 bases and J lost 1 base. Germline CDR1 is MDHEN and CDR2 is SYDVKM. The CDR3 has 13 amino acids.

V usage is TRBV2 and J usage is TRBJ2-5, with 8 bases matching TRBD2. The CDR3 is 15 amino acids. The junction had 7 bases not matched to a gene; V was cut back by 3 bases and J by 4 bases. Germline assignment: CDR1 SNHLY and CDR2 FYNNEI. The CDR3 nucleotides read TGTGCCAGCAGTGACCCGGGCCGGGAGGGAGAGACCCAGTACTTC. Amino acid sequence: CASSDPGREGETQYF. Complete variable domain (other parts from reference TRBV2 and TRBJ2-5): EPEVTQTPSHQVTQMGQEVILRCVPISNHLYFYWYRQILGQKVEFLVSFYNNEISEKSEIFDDQFSVERPDGSNFTLKIRSTKLEDSAMYFCASSDPGREGETQYFGPGTRLLVL.

The chain carries TRBV27 and TRBJ1-4, with 7 bases fitting TRBD1. The CDR3 extends over 13 amino acids. V was clipped by 6 bases and J by 7 bases; unmatched bases: 5. Germline CDR1 is MNHEY and CDR2 is SMNVEV (reference sequence). CDR3 sequence (DNA): TGTGCCAGCAGACTCCGGGACAGTGAAAAACTGTTTTTT. It yields the protein CASRLRDSEKLFF. The full variable domain, its missing parts supplied by reference TRBV27 and TRBJ1-4, is EAQVTQNPRYLITVTGKKLTVTCSQNMNHEYMSWYRQDPGLGLRQIYYSMNVEVTDKGDVPEGYKVSRKEKRNFPLILESPSPNQTSLYFCASRLRDSEKLFFGSGTQLSVL.

V is TRBV19 and J is TRBJ2-7, with 11 nucleotides matching TRBD2. Germline CDR1 is LNHDA and CDR2 is SQIVND (reference sequence). Trimming took 3 bases from V and 3 from J; bases not matched to a gene: 7. The CDR3 has 16 amino acids. CDR3 coding DNA: TGTGCCAGTAGTATTCCCCTAGCGGGAGGTGTCTACGAGCAGTACTTC. As protein: CASSIPLAGGVYEQYF.

As concerns this clone: Sequence at one end of the junction differs from germline and may be a read error. The rearrangement links TRBV6-5 to TRBJ2-7; 7 positions match TRBD2. CDR1 is MNHEY, CDR2 SVGAGI, per germline. The CDR3 sequence is 15 residues long. The CDR3 region is CASSYSGEGLYGQYF. The CDR3 bases are TGTGCCAGCAGTTACTCCGGGGAGGGCCTCTACGGGCAGTACTTC.

The rearrangement links TRBV27 to TRBJ2-1; perhaps D is TRBD1 or TRBD2 (5 bases each). Germline assignment: CDR1 MNHEY and CDR2 SMNVEV (reference sequence). There are 15 residues in the CDR3. V was clipped by 4 bases and J by 4 bases, with 14 bases between them. Here the CDR3 reads CASSSPGTHYNEQFF. In nucleotides, the CDR3 is TGTGCCAGCAGTTCCCCCGGGACGCATTACAATGAGCAGTTCTTC.

The CDR3 DNA follows: TGTGCCAGCGGACAGGGTGGGAATAATGAAAAACTGTTTTTT. It codes for CASGQGGNNEKLFF. The chain joins TRBV28 to TRBJ1-4; 8 bases fit TRBD1. Germline lookup yields CDR1 MDHEN and CDR2 SYDVKM. V dropped 8 bases and J dropped 4; count of bases not matched to a gene: 6. This CDR3 is built from 14 residues.

This rearrangement joins TRBV19 to TRBJ1-5; D may be TRBD1 (5 bases). This CDR3 region has 15 residues. V was trimmed by 1 base and J by 3 bases, leaving 10 bases between them. Per the germline V gene, CDR1 is LNHDA and CDR2 is SQIVND (reference sequence). The CDR3: CASSIVAGNNQPQHF. In DNA form, the CDR3 reads TGTGCCAGTAGTATAGTAGCAGGGAACAATCAGCCCCAGCATTTT.

This sequence joins TRBV6-1 and TRBJ2-1; D not resolved. The CDR3 is 13 residues long. Trimming pared 2 bases from V and 8 bases from J, leaving 10 bases between. Germline CDR1 and CDR2: MNHNS and SASEGT. In nucleotides, the CDR3 is TGTGCCAGCAGTGAATGGGGTCCGGATGAGCAGTTCTTC. It encodes CASSEWGPDEQFF.

The CDR3 is CASSQVGTGPDEQYF. In nucleotides, the CDR3 is TGCGCCAGCAGCCAAGTGGGGACAGGTCCGGACGAGCAGTACTTC. The rearrangement joins TRBV4-1 to TRBJ2-7, with 8 bases identical to TRBD1. The germline V gene has CDR1 MGHRA and CDR2 YSYEKL. Trimming took 1 base from V and 5 from J; bases not matched to a gene: 7. This CDR3 comprises 15 residues.

V usage is TRBV15 and J usage is TRBJ2-5; 10 bases are a match to TRBD2. Germline lookup yields CDR1 LNHNV and CDR2 YYDKDF (reference sequence). Trimming took 1 base from V and 4 from J; bases not matched to a gene: 6. The CDR3 sequence is 16 residues long. CDR3 loop: CATSRASGRGSETQYF. As DNA, the CDR3 is TGTGCCACCAGCAGAGCTAGCGGGAGAGGTTCAGAGACCCAGTACTTC.

The chain has TRBV5-4 and TRBJ1-1; 8 bases fit TRBD1. V gave up 4 bases and J gave up 4 bases; unmatched junction bases: 24. The V gene's germline CDR1 is SGHNT and CDR2 YYREEE (reference sequence). CDR3 length: 20 amino acids. The CDR3 is CASSGKDGQGGRAATTEAFF. The CDR3 DNA follows: TGTGCCAGCAGCGGGAAAGACGGACAGGGAGGAAGGGCCGCCACCACTGAAGCTTTCTTT.

The V and J genes are TRBV11-1 and TRBJ2-2; D possibly corresponds to TRBD1 (6 bases). V lost 4 bases and J lost 1, with 13 bases in between. This CDR3 has 16 residues. In germline, CDR1 is SGHAT, CDR2 FQDESV (reference sequence). CDR3 sequence reads: CASSSPSTGNTGELFF. The CDR3 region has the DNA TGTGCCAGCAGCTCCCCTTCGACAGGGAACACCGGGGAGCTGTTTTTT.

The chain is built from TRBV5-1 and TRBJ2-7, with 10 bases lining up with TRBD1. The CDR3 contains 17 residues. CDR1 and CDR2 (germline): SGHRS, YFSETQ. Losses at the gene ends were 4 bases for V and 1 base for J; bases not matched to a gene: 11. CDR3 in amino acids: CASSPLGQGQQSYEQYF. The DNA of the CDR3 is TGCGCCAGCAGCCCTCTGGGACAGGGGCAACAATCCTACGAGCAGTACTTC.

V usage is TRBV30 and J usage is TRBJ2-3; TRBD2 matches at 8 bases. After removal of 5 bases from V and 0 bases from J, the junction contained 4 bases not matched to a gene. The CDR3 totals 14 residues. Per the germline V gene, CDR1 is GTSNPN and CDR2 is SVGIG (reference sequence). This chain's CDR3 is CAWGSGASTDTQYF. CDR3 bases: TGTGCCTGGGGTAGCGGGGCTAGCACAGATACGCAGTATTTT.

V and J are TRBV28 and TRBJ2-1, with 8 nucleotides matching TRBD2. The length of the CDR3 is 15 residues. The germline gives CDR1 MDHEN, CDR2 SYDVKM. V was clipped by 3 bases and J by 5 bases; unmatched bases: 6. CDR3 DNA: TGTGCCAGCAGTTTTAGTGGACTAGCAAACAATGAGCAGTTCTTC. This translates into CASSFSGLANNEQFF.

The chain employs TRBV5-8 and TRBJ1-2; 9 nucleotides align to TRBD1. The length of the CDR3 is 14 residues. V lost 4 bases to trimming and J lost 7 bases; unmatched junction nucleotides: 8. CDR1 and CDR2 (germline): SGHTS, YDEGEE. DNA of the CDR3: TGTGCCAGCAGCCTTAGGGACAGGGTATTTGGCTACACCTTC. It codes for CASSLRDRVFGYTF.

The genes are TRBV4-2 and TRBJ2-1; TRBD2 matches 8 bases. In germline, CDR1 is LGHNA, CDR2 YNFKEQ. The CDR3 has 17 amino acids. J lost 8 bases, V lost 1 base, and 13 bases had no gene match. In DNA form, the CDR3 reads TGTGCCAGCAGCCAAGGCGTTATAGCGGGACTTTCGCATGAGCAGTTCTTC. This encodes CASSQGVIAGLSHEQFF.